This T cell receptor (beta chain) was retrieved from a study of Ad26.COV2.S vaccination and SARS-CoV-2 variants (dated by TCRdb to about 2021). About the investigation overall: Donors in the vaccine arm were drawn from COV1001, a multicentre, randomized, double-blind, placebo-controlled phase I-IIa trial testing Ad26.COV2.S in healthy adults. Ad26.COV2.S was administered intramuscularly at 5 x 10^10 or 1 x 10^11 viral particles, either as a single shot or as two shots given 56 days apart. The specificity and breadth of SARS-CoV-2-reactive T cell receptors after Ad26.COV2.S vaccination were assessed by TCRbeta repertoire sequencing. The TCR-sequenced set comprised about 32 samples: around 20 Ad26.COV2.S vaccine recipients, 5 placebo recipients and 8 SARS-CoV-2 convalescent individuals. Trial participants were randomized into five groups of five: low-dose or high-dose Ad26.COV2.S given once or twice, or placebo on both occasions. Investigators did not know the trial group allocation while performing experiments and assessing outcomes. Points the paper makes about the study in general: The study was not powered for comparison of responses between vaccine doses or regimens. According to the authors, total T cell responses may have been underestimated by the TCR breadth and depth analyses. Vaccine and placebo recipients had comparable non-spike TCR breadth, which fits with the vaccine containing only spike. Spike-specific TCR breadth was higher in Ad26.COV2.S recipients than in placebo recipients (P = 0.0014). After vaccination, substantial breadth of spike-specific CD8+ and CD4+ T cell responses was reported.

The immunoSEQ Assay was the method used to sequence TCRbeta CDR3 regions. After extraction, genomic DNA underwent amplification by bias-controlled multiplex PCR, followed by high-throughput sequencing. The authors processed their data as follows. To quantify the absolute abundance of every unique TCRbeta CDR3 region, sequences were collapsed and filtered. T cell fraction was estimated by normalizing TCRbeta template counts to usable DNA, which was measured by amplifying reference genes present in all nucleated cells. Repertoire TCRs were annotated as SARS-CoV-2-specific by exact matching of V gene, CDR3 amino acid sequence and J gene to a known reactive TCR set. The reference SARS-CoV-2 TCR set was obtained from MIRA and was filtered for enrichment in COVID-19-positive ImmuneCODE repertoires, whereby public or cross-reactive TCRs were removed. Using the MIRA antigens, annotated TCRs were further analysed by specific ORF or by position within an ORF. Depth was the summed frequency of annotated unique rearrangements, while breadth was defined as annotated unique rearrangements over total unique productive rearrangements. Two-sided Wilcoxon rank-sum tests were used to compare TCR breadth between groups. TCRdb stores this immuneACCESS table with in-frame sequences only. Part of the clones is absent; in the studies checked, under half of the shortfall reflects unresolved V genes, and no reason is known for the rest. That table is the source of V, J and clone size, and D and trimming were worked out from the DNA. Here the sample has about 480,000 clones; around 88% occur a single time. The ten top clones hold more than 10% of the sample.

The treatment or condition tag for this specimen amounts to: about 20 received Ad26.COV2.S at low or high dose, single or two shots; five or six received placebo; per-sample allocation not given. For vaccine and placebo recipients, repertoires were sequenced using samples collected on day 63 after the first injection. Between 29 July and 7 August 2020, Cohort 1b enrolled 25 adults aged 18-55 years at one site in Boston, USA. Ad26.COV2.S was a replication-incompetent adenovirus type 26 vector expressing a prefusion-stabilized SARS-CoV-2 spike protein from the original Wuhan strain. Note on this clone: Its antigen is unknown. No base-level quality is on record; no much larger clone is a single base apart.

The CDR3 starts with the cysteine, ends with the phenylalanine, and has 15 residues. The retained sequence is limited to the CDR3, 45 bases, with the frame set at the first base. Germline trimming amounts to 2 bases on V and 0 bases on J, with 3 as the count of junction bases outside the gene matches. Via the germline V gene (reference sequence), CDR1 is SGHNT and CDR2 YYREEE. The receptor chain draws on TRBV5-4 and TRBJ1-2, and TRBD1 matches 8 of the central bases. This TCR was sampled from a person between 18 and 65 years old who received the Ad26.COV2.S COVID-19 vaccine or a placebo. The starting material was peripheral blood, obtained in a trial of Ad26.COV2.S vaccine versus placebo. The CDR3: CASSFMTGANYGYTF. The DNA sequence is as follows: TGTGCCAGCAGCTTCATGACAGGGGCTAACTATGGCTACACCTTC.